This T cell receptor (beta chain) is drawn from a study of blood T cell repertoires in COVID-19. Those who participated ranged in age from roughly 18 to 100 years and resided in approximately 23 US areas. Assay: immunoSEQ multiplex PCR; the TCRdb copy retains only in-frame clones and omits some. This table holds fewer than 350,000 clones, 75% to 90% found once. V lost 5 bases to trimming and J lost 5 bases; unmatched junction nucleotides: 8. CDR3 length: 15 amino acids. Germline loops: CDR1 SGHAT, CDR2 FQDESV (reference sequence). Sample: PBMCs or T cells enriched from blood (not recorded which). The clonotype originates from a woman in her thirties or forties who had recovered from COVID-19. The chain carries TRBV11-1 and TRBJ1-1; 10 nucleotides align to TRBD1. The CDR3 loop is CASSTGQGKETEAFF. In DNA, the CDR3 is TGTGCCAGCAGCACGGGACAGGGGAAAGAGACTGAAGCTTTCTTT.